The next 21 T cell receptor beta chains were all read from a single sample in a study of OX40 agonist ivuxolimab in advanced cancers. The data were produced by immunoSEQ multiplex PCR, yet TCRdb's version contains in-frame clones alone and is incomplete. The data show 55,000 or so clones, more than 75% seen once. The material sequenced was CD4+ or CD8+ T cells sorted from blood, taken in a trial of the OX40 agonist ivuxolimab. The origin of the receptors is an adult with an advanced solid tumor such as melanoma, head and neck, liver or kidney cancer.

This clone was seen once. The V call is TRBV29-1, the J call TRBJ1-1; a possible D gene is TRBD1 (5 bases). Germline lookup yields CDR1 SQVTM and CDR2 ANQGSEA. This CDR3 spans 11 amino acids. The CDR3 nucleotides read TGCAGTTCAGGGTGGGACACTGAAGCTTTCTTT. Residues: CSSGWDTEAFF.

The J gene is TRBJ1-1, the V gene TRBV5-8; D possibly corresponds to TRBD1 (5 bases). Trimming left V 3 bases short and J 0 bases short, with 12 bases between. The CDR3 has 15 amino acids. Germline values: CDR1 SGHTS, CDR2 YDEGEE. The CDR3 nucleotides are TGTGCCAGCAGCTCAGGACAAGGAGTGAACACTGAAGCTTTCTTT. Translated, it gives CASSSGQGVNTEAFF. Based on the CDR3 plus reference TRBV5-8 and TRBJ1-1, the full variable domain is EAGVTQSPTHLIKTRGQQATLRCSPISGHTSVYWYQQALGLGLQFLLWYDEGEERNRGNFPPRFSGRQFPNYSSELNVNALELEDSALYLCASSSGQGVNTEAFFGQGTRLTVV.

The J gene is TRBJ2-3, the V gene TRBV5-1; the D gene is possibly TRBD2 (7 bases). CDR1 and CDR2 from the germline V gene are SGHRS and YFSETQ. The CDR3 consists of 15 residues. The V end was cut by 6 bases, the J end by 4 bases, with 18 bases between. CDR3 loop: CASTRAGAQPDTQYF. The DNA of the CDR3 is TGCGCCAGCACCCGGGCGGGGGCCCAGCCAGATACGCAGTATTTT.

The V and J genes are TRBV19 and TRBJ2-5, with 8 bases aligning to TRBD2. The J segment lost 5 bases and the V segment lost 9 bases, leaving 5 bases of the junction unmatched. Per germline, CDR1 LNHDA and CDR2 SQIVND (reference sequence). This CDR3 comprises 12 residues. CDR3 in DNA: TGTGCCAGCACGAGCGGGAGTGAGACCCAGTACTTC. This sequence encodes CASTSGSETQYF.

CDR3 bases: TGCGCCAGCAGCTCGGGACAGGGTATCAACGAGCAGTACTTC. The encoded protein is CASSSGQGINEQYF. This chain connects TRBV5-1 to TRBJ2-7; TRBD1 agrees at 9 bases. Trimming removed 3 bases from V and 5 bases from J; junction bases left unmatched: 6. The CDR3 has 14 residues. The germline V gene encodes CDR1 SGHRS and CDR2 YFSETQ.

This rearrangement joins TRBV19 to TRBJ2-3; the match to TRBD1 covers 10 bases. V lost 1 base and J lost 0; bases outside the gene matches: 16. The CDR3 sequence is 21 residues long. The V gene's germline CDR1 is LNHDA and CDR2 SQIVND (reference sequence). CDR3 sequence: CASSIVRPGQGSRGSTDTQYF. In nucleotides, the CDR3 is TGTGCCAGTAGTATAGTTCGCCCGGGACAGGGGTCACGGGGAAGCACAGATACGCAGTATTTT.

The chain uses TRBV7-2 and TRBJ2-7; 7 bases line up with TRBD2. CDR1 is SGHTA and CDR2 is FQGNSA in the germline V gene. Trimming removed 5 bases from V and 5 bases from J; junction bases left unmatched: 6. The CDR3 consists of 13 residues. CDR3 nucleotides: TGTGCCAGCAGCCCGGGGAGGGTGCACGAGCAGTACTTC. This encodes CASSPGRVHEQYF.

The rearrangement uses TRBV5-8 and TRBJ1-2; TRBD1 might be the D (5 bases). V gave up 4 bases and J gave up 3 bases, with 7 bases separating them. Germline-derived CDR1 and CDR2 are SGHTS and YDEGEE. The CDR3 totals 12 residues. CDR3 DNA: TGTGCCAGCAGCCAGGGATACTATGGCTACACCTTC. Amino acids: CASSQGYYGYTF.

The genes are TRBV7-8 and TRBJ2-1; 11 bases fit TRBD2. The length of the CDR3 is 18 residues. V lost 1 base to trimming and J lost 6 bases; unmatched junction nucleotides: 11. Germline V gene sequence: CDR1 SGHVS, CDR2 FQNEAQ. The CDR3 spells CASSLVAGGQSSINEQFF. In DNA, the CDR3 is TGTGCCAGCAGCTTAGTAGCGGGAGGGCAATCTTCAATCAATGAGCAGTTCTTC.

The gene calls are TRBV5-1 and TRBJ1-1, with D uncertain. The CDR3 is 15 amino acids. Trimming pared 0 bases from V and 3 bases from J, leaving 12 bases between. The germline V gene encodes CDR1 SGHRS and CDR2 YFSETQ. CDR3 amino acids: CASSLVVGRDTEAFF. The CDR3 DNA follows: TGCGCCAGCAGCTTGGTGGTAGGGAGGGACACTGAAGCTTTCTTT.

This chain links TRBV5-4 with TRBJ2-3; D is perhaps TRBD1 (5 bases). The germline V gene encodes CDR1 SGHNT and CDR2 YYREEE (reference sequence). There are 14 residues in the CDR3. Trimming shortened V by 3 bases and J by 0 bases, and 8 bases separated the two germline ends. CDR3 sequence (DNA): TGTGCCAGCAGCTCGGACACCAGCACAGATACGCAGTATTTT. Translating it yields CASSSDTSTDTQYF.

The rearrangement uses TRBV9 and TRBJ2-7, with TRBD2 matching 8 bases. CDR1 and CDR2 from the germline V gene are SGDLS and YYNGEE. The J segment lost 3 bases and the V segment lost 4 bases, leaving 9 bases of the junction unmatched. This CDR3 is built from 15 residues. CDR3 residues: CASSNPSSGSYEQYF. DNA for the CDR3: TGTGCCAGCAGCAACCCCTCGAGCGGGAGCTACGAGCAGTACTTC.

The CDR3 reads CASSAVLGRGSAGELFF. Here the CDR3 DNA reads TGCGCCAGCAGCGCCGTTTTGGGGCGCGGATCGGCCGGGGAGCTGTTTTTT. The genes are TRBV10-1 and TRBJ2-2, with D maybe TRBD1 (5 bases). V gave up 6 bases and J gave up 6 bases, with 23 bases separating them. CDR3 length: 17 amino acids. Germline assignment: CDR1 WNHNN and CDR2 SYGVQD (reference sequence).

This clone was detected once. The rearrangement uses TRBV5-1 and TRBJ2-5; a weak D match, TRBD2 (6 bases). The V gene's germline CDR1 is SGHRS and CDR2 YFSETQ. CDR3 length: 15 amino acids. V lost 3 bases to trimming and J lost 4 bases, with 16 bases between them. The CDR3 nucleotides read TGCGCCAGCAGCTCCACCGGGACTGGGGGAGAGACCCAGTACTTC. This sequence encodes CASSSTGTGGETQYF.

V gene TRBV7-9 combines with J gene TRBJ2-3; D unresolved. The CDR3 consists of 11 residues. V was shortened by 6 bases and J by 1 base, with 2 bases between the two germline ends. From germline, CDR1 is SEHNR and CDR2 FQNEAQ (reference sequence). The CDR3 DNA sequence: TGTGCCAGCAGACGCACAGATACGCAGTATTTT. Protein sequence: CASRRTDTQYF.

DNA of the CDR3: TGTGCCAGCTCACCATCAGAAACTAGCAATCAGCCCCAGCATTTT. Amino acid sequence: CASSPSETSNQPQHF. The chain is built from TRBV18 and TRBJ1-5; D ambiguous. This CDR3 is 15 amino acids long. V was pared by 2 bases and J by 0 bases, with 8 bases between. The V gene's germline CDR1 is KGHSH and CDR2 LQKENI.

This chain connects TRBV19 to TRBJ2-2; 10 bases line up with TRBD1. Trimming took 10 bases from V and 6 from J; bases not matched to a gene: 8. Germline assignment: CDR1 LNHDA and CDR2 SQIVND (reference sequence). This CDR3 contains 14 residues. DNA of the CDR3: TGTGCCACCCGGGACAGGGGAGAAGCCGGGGAGCTGTTTTTT. This codes for CATRDRGEAGELFF.

V and J are TRBV27 and TRBJ2-7; unclear D gene. CDR1 and CDR2 from the germline V gene are MNHEY and SMNVEV (reference sequence). Trimming shortened V by 3 bases and J by 4 bases, and 13 bases separated the two germline ends. CDR3 length: 14 residues. DNA for the CDR3: TGTGCCAGCAGTTTCGGTAGTATGGGGTACGAGCAGTACTTC. Translated, it gives CASSFGSMGYEQYF.

This chain links TRBV27 with TRBJ1-2; TRBD1 might be the D (5 bases). Germline V gene lookup returns CDR1 MNHEY and CDR2 SMNVEV (reference sequence). V shed 3 bases and J shed 1 base, with 21 bases lying between them. The CDR3 sequence is 18 residues long. The CDR3 bases are TGTGCCAGCAGTTTCCTCGACAGTTCTACTTCATTTAACTATGGCTACACCTTC. Its translation is CASSFLDSSTSFNYGYTF.

This clone appeared a few times. The genes are TRBV6-5 and TRBJ1-1; D unresolved. Per the germline V gene, CDR1 is MNHEY and CDR2 is SVGAGI. Trimming shortened V by 5 bases and J by 7 bases, and 5 bases separated the two germline ends. The CDR3 contains 10 residues. CDR3 residues: CASSAHEAFF. Written as DNA, the CDR3 is TGTGCCAGCAGTGCCCATGAAGCTTTCTTT.

The chain recombines TRBV5-1 with TRBJ2-7, with D maybe TRBD2 (6 bases). This CDR3 region has 14 residues. V was cut by 0 bases and J by 0 bases, with 7 bases left in between. Germline V lookup: CDR1 SGHRS, CDR2 YFSETQ. CDR3 amino acids: CASSLASASYEQYF. CDR3 coding DNA: TGCGCCAGCAGCTTGGCTAGCGCCTCCTACGAGCAGTACTTC.